What follows are 18 T cell receptor beta chains derived from one specimen sequenced in a study of cytomegalovirus exposure and HLA in healthy donors. 13 Jbeta primers and 60 Vbeta primers were used for the PCR. Some clones are missing from TCRdb's copy, which holds only in-frame ones; the method was immunoSEQ multiplex PCR. The table records around 130,000 clones, 85% of them present only once. The material sequenced was PBMCs. The origin of the receptors is a woman aged 30 to 39 in good health and CMV-seropositive.

The rearrangement links TRBV7-2 to TRBJ2-7; perhaps TRBD1 as D (7 bases). CDR1 is SGHTA and CDR2 is FQGNSA in the germline V gene. The CDR3 contains 16 residues. Trimming shortened V by 1 base and J by 6 bases, and 19 bases separated the two germline ends. This CDR3 is CASSLVAGRQGGEQYF. The CDR3 bases are TGTGCCAGCAGCTTAGTGGCCGGCCGGCAGGGGGGCGAGCAGTACTTC.

The chain links TRBV28 to TRBJ2-7; 7 positions agree with TRBD2. Germline CDR1 MDHEN, CDR2 SYDVKM. This CDR3 has 14 residues. Unmatched junction bases numbered 7, after V lost 7 bases and J lost 1 base. CDR3 protein: CASKRRRESYEQYF. CDR3 DNA sequence: TGTGCCAGCAAGAGGCGGCGGGAGTCCTACGAGCAGTACTTC.

The chain recombines TRBV9 with TRBJ1-2; 10 bases align to TRBD1. The CDR3 totals 15 residues. Germline V gene sequence: CDR1 SGDLS, CDR2 YYNGEE. After removal of 0 bases from V and 8 bases from J, the junction contained 7 bases not matched to a gene. CDR3 sequence (DNA): TGTGCCAGCAGCGTAGGACCCGGGACAGGGGACGGCTACACCTTC. Translating gives CASSVGPGTGDGYTF.

The chain is built from TRBV11-3 and TRBJ2-2; TRBD2 is a possible D gene (6 bases). Deletions cut 3 bases from V and 3 bases from J, with 11 bases between. The CDR3 spans 15 residues. Germline CDR1 and CDR2: SGHNT and YENEEA. CDR3 DNA: TGTGCCAGCAGCTTGAGACTAGGGGACACCGGGGAGCTGTTTTTT. This sequence encodes CASSLRLGDTGELFF. Variable domain in full (rest from reference TRBV11-3 and TRBJ2-2): EAGVVQSPRYKIIEKKQPVAFWCNPISGHNTLYWYLQNLGQGPELLIRYENEEAVDDSQLPKDRFSAERLKGVDSTLKIQPAELGDSAVYLCASSLRLGDTGELFFGEGSRLTVL.

CDR3 sequence reads: CASSLVGAVYNEQFF. The CDR3, as DNA: TGTGCCAGCAGCTTAGTGGGGGCTGTATACAATGAGCAGTTCTTC. The chain carries TRBV7-9 and TRBJ2-1, with D possibly being TRBD1 (6 bases). This CDR3 has 15 amino acids. Per germline, CDR1 SEHNR and CDR2 FQNEAQ (reference sequence). V lost 1 base and J lost 4, with 11 bases in between. Supplemented by reference TRBV7-9 and TRBJ2-1, the full variable domain reads DTGVSQNPRHKITKRGQNVTFRCDPISEHNRLYWYRQTLGQGPEFLTYFQNEAQLEKSRLLSDRFSAERPKGSFSTLEIQRTEQGDSAMYLCASSLVGAVYNEQFFGPGTRLTVL.

J is TRBJ1-2 and V is TRBV6-5; 7 positions match TRBD1. The V segment lost 6 bases and the J segment 2 bases; nucleotides outside the gene matches: 6. The CDR3 sequence is 14 residues long. The germline V gene has CDR1 MNHEY and CDR2 SVGAGI. The CDR3 region is CASSQGGQNYGYTF. The CDR3 DNA is TGTGCCAGCAGCCAGGGGGGACAGAACTATGGCTACACCTTC.

The rearrangement uses TRBV28 and TRBJ2-5; 7 positions agree with TRBD1. The germline V gene has CDR1 MDHEN and CDR2 SYDVKM. This CDR3 is 16 amino acids long. V trimming: 1 base; J trimming: 1 base; junction bases outside the gene matches: 6. The CDR3 nucleotides are TGTGCCAGCAGTTTATTGCCCGGACAGGCCCAAGAGACCCAGTACTTC. The encoded protein is CASSLLPGQAQETQYF. Supplemented by reference TRBV28 and TRBJ2-5, the full variable domain reads DVKVTQSSRYLVKRTGEKVFLECVQDMDHENMFWYRQDPGLGLRLIYFSYDVKMKEKGDIPEGYSVSREKKERFSLILESASTNQTSMYLCASSLLPGQAQETQYFGPGTRLLVL.

This chain uses TRBV5-1 with TRBJ1-3; 8 bases map to TRBD1. The V gene end was trimmed by 1 base and the J gene end by 2 bases; junction bases not matched to a gene: 2. CDR3 length equals 15 residues. Germline CDR1 SGHRS, CDR2 YFSETQ. The CDR3 loop reads CASSLMTGAGNTIYF. The CDR3 nucleotides are TGCGCCAGCAGCTTGATGACAGGGGCTGGAAACACCATATATTTT.

The genes are TRBV6-6 and TRBJ2-2, with a possible D match to TRBD1 (5 bases). The CDR3 is made up of 15 amino acids. Trimming removed 7 bases at V and 3 bases at J, with 15 bases between. Germline V gives CDR1 MNHNY, CDR2 SVGAGI (reference sequence). CDR3 in amino acids: CASNSERTYTGELFF. DNA for the CDR3: TGTGCCAGCAATTCCGAAAGGACATACACCGGGGAGCTGTTTTTT.

The gene calls are TRBV18 and TRBJ1-4; a possible D gene is TRBD1 (6 bases). CDR3 length: 16 amino acids. CDR1 and CDR2 (germline): KGHSH, LQKENI. The V end was cut by 3 bases, the J end by 5 bases, with 16 bases between. DNA for the CDR3: TGTGCCAGCTCACCTATTGGGGGCATAGGAAATGAAAAACTGTTTTTT. Its protein is CASSPIGGIGNEKLFF. Full variable domain (outside the CDR3, taken from reference TRBV18 and TRBJ1-4): NAGVMQNPRHLVRRRGQEARLRCSPMKGHSHVYWYRQLPEEGLKFMVYLQKENIIDESGMPKERFSAEFPKEGPSILRIQQVVRGDSAAYFCASSPIGGIGNEKLFFGSGTQLSVL.

The gene calls are TRBV5-1 and TRBJ1-2; 7 bases match TRBD1. This CDR3 spans 13 amino acids. The ends lost 0 bases at V and 8 bases at J; junction bases unmatched: 4. Germline V gives CDR1 SGHRS, CDR2 YFSETQ. The CDR3 DNA reads TGCGCCAGCAGCTTGGAGGCAGGGGGAGGCTACACCTTC. Translated, it gives CASSLEAGGGYTF. Full variable domain (missing parts from reference TRBV5-1 and TRBJ1-2): KAGVTQTPRYLIKTRGQQVTLSCSPISGHRSVSWYQQTPGQGLQFLFEYFSETQRNKGNFPGRFSGRQFSNSRSEMNVSTLELGDSALYLCASSLEAGGGYTFGSGTRLTVV.

The chain links TRBV18 to TRBJ1-4; the D gene is possibly TRBD1 (6 bases). Looked up from germline, CDR1 is KGHSH and CDR2 is LQKENI. Trimming took off 4 bases at V and 4 bases at J, with 13 bases between the two ends. There are 15 residues in the CDR3. The CDR3, as DNA: TGTGCCAGCTCACGCGGACAGTCAGATAATGAAAAACTGTTTTTT. Translated: CASSRGQSDNEKLFF.

The gene calls are TRBV4-2 and TRBJ2-7, with a possible D match to TRBD2 (5 bases). The V and J ends lost 0 bases and 6 bases respectively, with 15 bases between them. The germline CDR1 and CDR2 sequences are LGHNA and YNFKEQ. This CDR3 is built from 15 residues. This chain's CDR3 is CASSQDPRDRGEQYF. Here the CDR3 DNA reads TGTGCCAGCAGCCAAGACCCTCGGGATCGGGGCGAGCAGTACTTC.

This chain connects TRBV5-1 to TRBJ2-7; 10 bases are a match to TRBD1. The V segment lost 0 bases and the J segment 4 bases; nucleotides outside the gene matches: 7. The CDR3 has 16 amino acids. Germline CDR1 and CDR2: SGHRS and YFSETQ. This CDR3 is CASSLAGGDRGYEQYF. The CDR3 DNA reads TGCGCCAGCAGCTTGGCGGGGGGGGACAGGGGTTACGAGCAGTACTTC.

In its sample, this clone was seen a few times. The chain is built from TRBV7-9 and TRBJ1-2; TRBD1 matches at 7 bases. The V gene's germline CDR1 is SEHNR and CDR2 FQNEAQ (reference sequence). This CDR3 region has 15 residues. Trimming removed 0 bases from V and 0 bases from J; junction bases left unmatched: 1. The CDR3 protein is CASSLARGSNYGYTF. CDR3 bases: TGTGCCAGCAGCTTAGCCAGGGGGTCTAACTATGGCTACACCTTC.

This clone was recorded a few times. This chain joins TRBV11-1 and TRBJ2-1, with 12 positions matching TRBD2. Germline V lookup: CDR1 SGHAT, CDR2 FQDESV (reference sequence). This CDR3 has 16 amino acids. The J segment lost 3 bases and the V segment lost 5 bases, leaving 5 bases of the junction unmatched. The CDR3 DNA follows: TGTGCCAGCAGCCTCCGGACTAGCGGGATCTACAATGAGCAGTTCTTC. As protein: CASSLRTSGIYNEQFF.

The chain has TRBV5-1 and TRBJ1-1, with D hard to call. CDR1 is SGHRS and CDR2 is YFSETQ in the germline V gene. V was shortened by 0 bases and J by 1 base, with 10 bases between the two germline ends. The CDR3 spans 15 residues. The CDR3 reads CASSLAMSGNTEAFF. CDR3 DNA: TGCGCCAGCAGCTTGGCAATGAGCGGGAACACTGAAGCTTTCTTT.

The gene calls are TRBV9 and TRBJ2-7; 7 nucleotides match TRBD2. Per the germline V gene, CDR1 is SGDLS and CDR2 is YYNGEE. The CDR3 consists of 15 residues. V lost 3 bases, J lost 6 bases, and 12 bases stayed unmatched. DNA for the CDR3: TGTGCCAGCAGCGCCTCCCCGACTAGCTTCGGCGAGCAGTACTTC. It specifies CASSASPTSFGEQYF. Looking up the rest from reference TRBV9 and TRBJ2-7 gives the full variable domain: DSGVTQTPKHLITATGQRVTLRCSPRSGDLSVYWYQQSLDQGLQFLIQYYNGEERAKGNILERFSAQQFPDLHSELNLSSLELGDSALYFCASSASPTSFGEQYFGPGTRLTVT.